The next 27 T cell receptor beta chains were all read from a single sample in a study of blood T cells in healthy people across ages. A second PCR of about 7 to 12 cycles used a sample-barcoded 5' primer and a J-beta primer mix. TCRdb reprocessed the 5' RACE reads with MiXCR, giving one entry per CDR3 protein. The sample lists roughly 1,500,000 distinct CDR3 sequences, about 32% occurring once. The sequencing sample was made of blood. Every receptor here comes from a woman in her 30s in good health.

This clonotype was seen a handful of times. This rearrangement joins TRBV28 to TRBJ2-7; the D gene could be TRBD1 or TRBD2 (5 bases each). CDR1 is MDHEN and CDR2 is SYDVKM in the germline V gene. V was shortened by 5 bases and J by 5 bases, with 10 bases between the two germline ends. The CDR3 loop spans 12 amino acids. CDR3 nucleotide sequence: TGTGCCAGCAGTCCGGGGCTAAACGAGCAGTACTTC. It yields the protein CASSPGLNEQYF.

This clonotype was counted ten times or more. The genes are TRBV29-1 and TRBJ1-4; 7 positions agree with TRBD1. The V gene's germline CDR1 is SQVTM and CDR2 ANQGSEA. V shed 3 bases, J shed 8 bases, and the junction held 0 bases outside the gene matches. This CDR3 has 11 amino acids. CDR3 coding DNA: TGCAGCGTTGACAGGGGGGAAAAACTGTTTTTT. This translates into CSVDRGEKLFF. The full variable domain, in which reference TRBV29-1 and TRBJ1-4 provide the parts outside the CDR3, is SAVISQKPSRDICQRGTSLTIQCQVDSQVTMMFWYRQQPGQSLTLIATANQGSEATYESGFVIDKFPISRPNLTFSTLTVSNMSPEDSSIYLCSVDRGEKLFFGSGTQLSVL.

The chain carries TRBV11-1 and TRBJ2-2; D gene uncertain. The V gene's germline CDR1 is SGHAT and CDR2 FQDESV (reference sequence). The CDR3 totals 14 residues. V was trimmed by 5 bases and J by 1 base, leaving 8 bases between them. This CDR3 reads CASSVLLNTGELFF. The CDR3 region has the DNA TGTGCCAGCAGCGTTCTGCTGAACACCGGGGAGCTGTTTTTT. The whole variable domain, remainder taken from reference TRBV11-1 and TRBJ2-2, is EAEVAQSPRYKITEKSQAVAFWCDPISGHATLYWYRQILGQGPELLVQFQDESVVDDSQLPKDRFSAERLKGVDSTLKIQPAELGDSAMYLCASSVLLNTGELFFGEGSRLTVL.

J is TRBJ1-2 and V is TRBV7-2; D perhaps matches TRBD1 (5 bases). This CDR3 contains 15 residues. The V and J ends lost 4 bases and 1 base respectively, with 13 bases between them. Germline CDR1 and CDR2: SGHTA and FQGNSA. CDR3 amino acids: CASSSTPTDNYGYTF. Here the CDR3 DNA reads TGTGCCAGCAGCTCTACCCCGACAGATAACTATGGCTACACCTTC.

V gene TRBV29-1 combines with J gene TRBJ2-5; no reliable D call. This CDR3 spans 13 amino acids. Trimming left V 8 bases short and J 5 bases short, with 18 bases between. Germline CDR1 and CDR2: SQVTM and ANQGSEA. The CDR3 here is CSSRMGFRETQYF. The CDR3 nucleotides are TGCAGCAGCCGAATGGGGTTCAGGGAGACCCAGTACTTC.

Worth noting for this clonotype: Since a much larger clone is just one base distant, this may be a read error. This CDR3 reads CSAKPSGYNERFF. In DNA, the CDR3 is TGCAGCGCCAAGCCTAGCGGCTACAATGAGCGGTTCTTC. The gene calls are TRBV29-1 and TRBJ2-1; 7 bases align to TRBD2. The CDR3 is 13 amino acids. Germline CDR1 is SQVTM and CDR2 is ANQGSEA.

This clonotype was detected ten times or more. One end of the junction does not line up with germline, which may come from a read error. The chain recombines TRBV5-1 with TRBJ2-7; 9 bases map to TRBD1. The germline V gene encodes CDR1 SGHRS and CDR2 YFSETQ. CDR3 length: 14 amino acids. DNA for the CDR3: TGTGCCAGCAGTTCCGGGACAGGGAGGTACGAGCAGTACTTC. Translated, it gives CASSSGTGRYEQYF.

This clonotype came up many times. The V and J genes are TRBV20-1 and TRBJ1-6, with D perhaps TRBD1 (6 bases). Germline assignment: CDR1 DFQATT and CDR2 SNEGSKA (reference sequence). The CDR3 extends over 14 amino acids. The V and J ends lost 6 bases and 3 bases respectively, with 12 bases between them. The CDR3 loop reads CSARGQLYNSPLHF. CDR3 nucleotide sequence: TGCAGTGCCCGAGGACAGCTCTATAATTCACCCCTCCACTTT.

There are a few counts of this clonotype. The chain couples TRBV5-1 to TRBJ2-7; TRBD1 agrees at 11 bases. J lost 1 base, V lost 3 bases, and 9 bases had no gene match. CDR3 length: 17 residues. In germline, CDR1 is SGHRS, CDR2 YFSETQ. CDR3 sequence (DNA): TGCGCCAGCAGCTGGACCGGGACAGGGGGTTTATCCTACGAGCAGTACTTC. This gives the protein CASSWTGTGGLSYEQYF.

Details on this clonotype: One end of the junction fails to match germline, which may point to a read error. Here the CDR3 DNA reads TGTGCCAGCAGCTCCGGGGGAACCGGGGAGCCGTTTTTT. This gives the protein CASSSGGTGEPFF. The chain couples TRBV7-3 to TRBJ2-2; tentative D call: TRBD2 (6 bases). The CDR3 loop spans 13 amino acids. Germline V gives CDR1 SGHTA, CDR2 FQGTGA.

In this sample, this clonotype turned up once. This chain links TRBV7-8 with TRBJ2-2; D is uncertain. V lost 5 bases, J lost 3 bases, and 16 bases lay in between. Germline V lookup: CDR1 SGHVS, CDR2 FQNEAQ. The CDR3 consists of 16 residues. The CDR3 coding sequence is TGTGCCAGCAGCCTTACAGTCCCTCGGGACACCGGGGAGCTGTTTTTT. Translating gives CASSLTVPRDTGELFF.

A few counts support this clonotype. V gene TRBV27 combines with J gene TRBJ1-2; D perhaps matches TRBD1 (5 bases). The CDR3 is 12 amino acids. The V end was cut by 2 bases, the J end by 6 bases, with 7 bases between. The germline CDR1 and CDR2 sequences are MNHEY and SMNVEV (reference sequence). The CDR3 is CASSLPGNGYTF. In nucleotides, the CDR3 is TGTGCCAGCAGTTTACCAGGGAATGGCTACACCTTC.

The chain links TRBV30 to TRBJ1-1; D gene uncertain. The V end lost 4 bases, the J end lost 0 bases, and 12 bases lay between the germline ends. This CDR3 contains 14 residues. The germline gives CDR1 GTSNPN, CDR2 SVGIG (reference sequence). As DNA, the CDR3 is TGTGCCTGGAATAACGGACGGTTGAACACTGAAGCTTTCTTT. Translation: CAWNNGRLNTEAFF. Supplemented by reference TRBV30 and TRBJ1-1, the full variable domain reads SQTIHQWPATLVQPVGSPLSLECTVEGTSNPNLYWYRQAAGRGLQLLFYSVGIGQISSEVPQNLSASRPQDRQFILSSKKLLLSDSGFYLCAWNNGRLNTEAFFGQGTRLTVV.

This clonotype has at least ten counts. The genes are TRBV29-1 and TRBJ2-7; maybe TRBD1 (5 bases). Germline V CDR1 and CDR2: SQVTM, ANQGSEA. The CDR3 length is 11 residues. V shed 3 bases and J shed 2 bases, with 5 bases lying between them. CDR3 in amino acids: CSVETAYEQYF. CDR3 coding DNA: TGCAGCGTTGAGACAGCCTACGAGCAGTACTTC.

This clonotype came up many times. Germline is not matched at one junction end, which may reflect a read error. The V and J genes are TRBV2 and TRBJ2-1; D assignment may be TRBD1 or TRBD2 (6 bases each). CDR1 is SNHLY and CDR2 is FYNNEI in the germline V gene. This CDR3 spans 14 amino acids. The CDR3 is CASRGGSSYNEQFF. Written as DNA, the CDR3 is TGCGCCAGCAGGGGAGGAAGCTCCTACAATGAGCAGTTCTTC.

The chain is built from TRBV7-9 and TRBJ2-3, with 10 bases fitting TRBD2. CDR3 length equals 17 residues. J was trimmed by 0 bases and V by 5 bases; bases with no gene match: 8. Germline V gives CDR1 SEHNR, CDR2 FQNEAQ (reference sequence). The CDR3 loop is CASSPRAGGASTDTQYF. As DNA, the CDR3 is TGTGCCAGCAGCCCCCGAGCGGGAGGGGCTAGCACAGATACGCAGTATTTT.

A word on this clonotype: A much larger clonotype is one base distant, so this may be a read error. The rearrangement joins TRBV10-3 to TRBJ2-3; D unresolved. Deletions cut 3 bases from V and 2 bases from J, with 15 bases between. Looked up from germline, CDR1 is ENHRY and CDR2 is SYGVKD. The CDR3 is 16 residues long. For the CDR3, the DNA is TGTGCCATCAGTGAAGGGCGGCAACCAGTCACAGATACGCAGTATTTT. As protein: CAISEGRQPVTDTQYF.

The rearrangement joins TRBV7-2 to TRBJ1-6, with D perhaps TRBD1 (5 bases). CDR1 is SGHTA and CDR2 is FQGNSA in the germline V gene. This CDR3 spans 14 amino acids. The germline V and J ends were trimmed by 6 bases and 14 bases, with 20 bases remaining between them. The CDR3 loop is CASRAAGDSGALHF. CDR3 in DNA: TGTGCCAGCAGGGCGGCGGGGGATTCCGGGGCCCTCCACTTT.

The gene calls are TRBV30 and TRBJ2-3; possible D gene TRBD1, 6 bases. V was clipped by 1 base and J by 3 bases, with 11 bases between them. In germline, CDR1 is GTSNPN, CDR2 SVGIG (reference sequence). The CDR3 covers 14 residues. CDR3 DNA sequence: TGTGCCTGGAGTGGAGGGGGAACTACAGATACGCAGTATTTT. Its translation is CAWSGGGTTDTQYF.

This chain links TRBV6-2 or TRBV6-3 with TRBJ2-7, with 10 bases identical to TRBD2. V trimming: 0 bases; J trimming: 7 bases; junction bases outside the gene matches: 6. Germline lookup yields CDR1 MNHEY and CDR2 SVGEGT. This CDR3 region has 15 residues. The CDR3 loop is CASSYSLAGGEEQYF. CDR3 sequence (DNA): TGTGCCAGCAGTTACTCCTTAGCGGGAGGCGAAGAGCAGTACTTC.

As concerns this clonotype: One end of the junction fails to match germline, which may point to a read error. The chain couples TRBV28 to TRBJ2-2, with TRBD1 identical over 8 bases. Germline V gives CDR1 MDHEN, CDR2 SYDVKM. This CDR3 is 15 amino acids long. The DNA for the CDR3 is TGTGCCAGTTTCCTGACAGGGGAGAACACCGGGGGGCTGTTTTTT. Protein: CASFLTGENTGGLFF.

This chain joins TRBV2 and TRBJ2-3; 8 positions agree with TRBD1. J was trimmed by 6 bases and V by 5 bases; bases with no gene match: 4. CDR1 is SNHLY, CDR2 FYNNEI, per germline. The CDR3 covers 13 residues. The CDR3 here is CASSSDREDTQYF. The CDR3 DNA follows: TGTGCCAGCAGTTCGGACAGGGAGGATACGCAGTATTTT.

This clonotype has just a few counts. The chain employs TRBV19 and TRBJ2-1; TRBD2 might be the D (5 bases). The germline CDR1 and CDR2 sequences are LNHDA and SQIVND (reference sequence). With 6 bases removed from V and 0 bases from J, the gap between germline ends came to 12 bases. The CDR3 totals 15 residues. CDR3 sequence (DNA): TGTGCCAGTAGAACTAGTTTGAGCTCCTACAATGAGCAGTTCTTC. Translation gives CASRTSLSSYNEQFF.

V is TRBV3-1 and J is TRBJ1-2; 7 bases match TRBD1. The CDR3 consists of 15 residues. Trimming took 2 bases from V and 5 from J; bases not matched to a gene: 8. The V gene's germline CDR1 is LGHDT and CDR2 YNNKEL (reference sequence). The CDR3 is CASSQQRQGRYGYTF. Here the CDR3 DNA reads TGTGCCAGCAGCCAACAAAGACAGGGCCGATATGGCTACACCTTC.

This clonotype appeared many times. The chain carries TRBV4-1 and TRBJ2-3; 9 bases fit TRBD1. CDR1 and CDR2 from the germline V gene are MGHRA and YSYEKL. The V gene end was trimmed by 4 bases and the J gene end by 2 bases; junction bases not matched to a gene: 7. CDR3 length: 16 amino acids. The CDR3 nucleotides are TGCGCCAGCAGCCCGGCGGGGACAGGGATCACAGATACGCAGTATTTT. Protein: CASSPAGTGITDTQYF.

This clonotype was recorded a few times. This chain joins TRBV29-1 and TRBJ2-2, with a weak D call TRBD1 (5 bases). The CDR3 extends over 15 amino acids. Germline V lookup: CDR1 SQVTM, CDR2 ANQGSEA. Trimming removed 2 bases from V and 5 bases from J, with 15 bases in between. Here the CDR3 reads CSVERKGAGTGELFF. DNA of the CDR3: TGCAGCGTTGAACGAAAGGGTGCAGGGACCGGGGAGCTGTTTTTT.

The chain employs TRBV5-1 and TRBJ1-1; D may be TRBD1 (6 bases). Germline V gives CDR1 SGHRS, CDR2 YFSETQ. There are 15 residues in the CDR3. The V gene lost 3 bases and the J gene lost 1 base, with 13 bases spanning the gap. The chain's CDR3 is CASSSGAGANTEAFF. DNA for the CDR3: TGCGCCAGCAGCTCCGGGGCGGGGGCGAACACTGAAGCTTTCTTT.